This T cell receptor (beta chain) was identified during a study of T cells in localized non-small cell lung cancer. Study-level points and caveats: Adjacent lung exhibited a median of 57 among the 100 most abundant tumor clones.

Concerning this clone itself: Its target is not known.

Assay used: immunoSEQ multiplex PCR; TCRdb lists only in-frame clones, some missing. The sample consists of over 30,000 clones, around 90% of them appearing once. The source material was peripheral blood mononuclear cells, sampled before any cancer treatment. The TCR originated in a man aged 35 to 69 with stage III lung adenocarcinoma.

The CDR3 sequence: CASSQRNYGYTF. The DNA for the CDR3 is TGTGCCAGCAGTCAGAGGAACTATGGCTACACCTTC. The V and J genes are TRBV28 and TRBJ1-2; D gene uncertain. In germline, CDR1 is MDHEN, CDR2 SYDVKM. V lost 5 bases, J lost 2 bases, and 6 bases lay in between. This CDR3 comprises 12 residues.